Detailed here is one T cell receptor (beta chain). Its antigen is undetermined. V shed 7 bases and J shed 0 bases, with 16 bases lying between them. This CDR3 has 17 amino acids. The germline gives CDR1 SEHNR, CDR2 FQNEAQ (reference sequence). Some clones are missing from TCRdb's copy, which holds only in-frame ones; the method was immunoSEQ multiplex PCR. Found here are about 5,500 clones, about three quarters of them singletons; the top ten hold 35% to 50%. This entry is derived from a study of cytotoxic CD8 clonotypes in ibrutinib-treated CLL. Findings and limits, study-wide: Progressing and sustained-remission patients had different sampling times. While tracking circulating CD8+ T-cell counts, baseline clonality exceeded that of age-matched healthy donors.

The rearrangement uses TRBV7-9 and TRBJ1-6; D unresolved. The material sequenced was PBMCs, taken before ibrutinib treatment. The source is a human donor with chronic lymphocytic leukemia. The CDR3, as DNA: TGTGCCAGCACCCTCAAGGAGCCGAGCTCCTATAATTCACCCCTCCACTTT. The encoded protein is CASTLKEPSSYNSPLHF.